The sequence of this T cell receptor beta chain was determined in a study of memory CD4+ T cells and cytomegalovirus serostatus. Per the germline V gene, CDR1 is MGHRA and CDR2 is YSYEKL. V lost 1 base, J lost 5 bases, and 12 bases lay in between. This CDR3 spans 15 amino acids. The sort gate was single viable CD3+CD4+CD8-CD45RO+ cells for memory CD4+ T cells. CMV serostatus came from serum IgG against pp150, pp28, p38, p52. Points from the study as a whole: Repertoires predicted CMV serostatus with median bootstrapped AUC of approximately 0.95. Suggested: most of the CMV-linked TCR signature lies in CD4+ memory cells. CD4+ memory repertoires contained about two fifths of the roughly 160 reported CMV TCRbeta sequences.

This clone showed up just a few times. What it binds is unknown. Profiling relied on immunoSEQ multiplex PCR, and the TCRdb table lists in-frame clones only, not all of them. This sample yields some 50,000 clones, of which 70% to 80% are seen a single time; around 1.6% belongs to the top ten. The TCR sequence derives from an adult in good health and CMV-seronegative. The rearrangement joins TRBV4-1 to TRBJ2-1; D is unclear. What was sequenced was memory CD4+ T cells from blood. The CDR3 sequence is CASSQVSAANNEQFF. The CDR3 DNA reads TGCGCCAGCAGCCAAGTGTCTGCAGCCAACAATGAGCAGTTCTTC.